The 8 T cell receptor beta chains given below trace back to one sample, sequenced in a study of blood T cells in healthy people across ages. Then a second PCR, running about 6 to 12 cycles, was carried out with a sample-barcoded 5' primer and a J-beta primer mix. TCRdb re-analysed the 5' RACE reads in MiXCR, keeping a single row per CDR3 protein. Of 1,500,000 or so distinct CDR3 sequences in the sample, about 42% were seen once. Sequences were obtained from blood. These receptors all come from a woman in her late teens or twenties in good health.

Only a few counts were recorded for this clonotype. The chain joins TRBV12-3 or TRBV12-4 to TRBJ2-7; 7 nucleotides line up with TRBD2. The V gene end was trimmed by 6 bases and the J gene end by 3 bases; junction bases not matched to a gene: 11. The CDR3 consists of 15 residues. The CDR3 spells CASSHFQRGFYEQYF. CDR3 sequence (DNA): TGTGCCAGCAGCCACTTTCAGCGGGGCTTCTACGAGCAGTACTTC.

The chain carries TRBV6-2 or TRBV6-3 and TRBJ2-7; the match to TRBD2 covers 7 bases. The CDR3 has 12 residues. From germline, CDR1 is MNHEY and CDR2 SVGEGT. The V segment lost 11 bases and the J segment 4 bases; nucleotides outside the gene matches: 8. In DNA form, the CDR3 reads TGTGCCCCCCGCGGGAGAAAATACGAGCAGTACTTC. Amino acid sequence: CAPRGRKYEQYF.

This clonotype was observed a few times. CDR3 sequence: CASSVFQGTGEQYF. The CDR3 nucleotides are TGTGCCAGCAGCGTATTTCAGGGAACGGGCGAGCAGTACTTC. The chain uses TRBV7-2 and TRBJ2-7; D might be TRBD1 (5 bases). Germline V CDR1 and CDR2: SGHTA, FQGNSA. Trimming left V 5 bases short and J 6 bases short, with 17 bases between. The CDR3 consists of 14 residues.

This clonotype was seen a few times. J is TRBJ2-1 and V is TRBV12-3 or TRBV12-4, with TRBD1 matching over 11 bases. The V gene end was trimmed by 4 bases and the J gene end by 10 bases; junction bases not matched to a gene: 12. CDR3 length equals 16 residues. The DNA for the CDR3 is TGTGCCAGCAGTTCCCGGACAGGGGGCGCGGGAAAAGAGCAGTTCTTC. Residues: CASSSRTGGAGKEQFF.

The genes are TRBV6-2 or TRBV6-3 and TRBJ1-5; 8 bases fit TRBD1. CDR1 and CDR2 (germline): MNHEY, SVGEGT. V shed 7 bases, J shed 0 bases, and the junction held 8 bases outside the gene matches. CDR3 length equals 16 residues. CDR3 nucleotide sequence: TGTGCCAGCACGGACAGGGAAGGGGGTAGCAATCAGCCCCAGCATTTT. It translates to CASTDREGGSNQPQHF.

This chain connects TRBV4-1 to TRBJ1-2, with 10 nucleotides matching TRBD1. Germline CDR1 MGHRA, CDR2 YSYEKL. After removal of 0 bases from V and 4 bases from J, the junction contained 14 bases not matched to a gene. This CDR3 is 19 amino acids long. CDR3 protein: CASSQEGPFGTGALYGYTF. The CDR3 DNA follows: TGCGCCAGCAGCCAAGAGGGCCCATTCGGGACAGGGGCGCTCTATGGCTACACCTTC.

The chain recombines TRBV20-1 with TRBJ2-4; 12 bases are a match to TRBD2. CDR1 and CDR2 (germline): DFQATT, SNEGSKA (reference sequence). The ends lost 8 bases at V and 13 bases at J; junction bases unmatched: 12. The CDR3 covers 13 residues. CDR3: CSLTSGGYNEQYF. The CDR3 nucleotides read TGCAGTCTGACTAGCGGGGGATACAATGAGCAGTACTTC.

V usage is TRBV4-3 and J usage is TRBJ2-7, with 7 bases identical to TRBD2. The germline V gene encodes CDR1 LGHNA and CDR2 YSLEER. Trimming at V came to 2 bases and at J to 3 bases, leaving 7 bases not matched to a gene. This CDR3 comprises 15 residues. CDR3 in amino acids: CASSQYRTSYYEQYF. The CDR3 DNA follows: TGCGCCAGCAGCCAATACAGGACTAGTTACTACGAGCAGTACTTC.